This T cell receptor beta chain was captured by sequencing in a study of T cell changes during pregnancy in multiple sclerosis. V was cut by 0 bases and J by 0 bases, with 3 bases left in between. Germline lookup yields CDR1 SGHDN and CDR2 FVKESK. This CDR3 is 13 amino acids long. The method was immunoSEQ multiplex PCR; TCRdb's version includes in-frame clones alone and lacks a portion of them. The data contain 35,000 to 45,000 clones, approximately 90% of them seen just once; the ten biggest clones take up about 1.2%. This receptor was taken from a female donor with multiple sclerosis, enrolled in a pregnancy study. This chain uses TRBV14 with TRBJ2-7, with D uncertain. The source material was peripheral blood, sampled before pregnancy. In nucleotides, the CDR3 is TGTGCCAGCAGCCAAGATCTCTCCTACGAGCAGTACTTC. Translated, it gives CASSQDLSYEQYF.